Shown below are 17 T cell receptor beta chains from a single sample sequenced in a study of graft-versus-host responses after intestinal transplantation. The method was immunoSEQ multiplex PCR; TCRdb's version includes in-frame clones alone and lacks a portion of them. The repertoire consists of more than 80,000 clones, with around 86% occurring once and the leading ten covering approximately 17%. Their cognate antigens are unknown. Sequencing was performed on unstimulated CD8+ T cells sorted from spleen or lymph node cells, taken before intestinal transplant. The receptors originated from a human donor who received an intestinal transplant.

The chain joins TRBV28 to TRBJ2-5; possible D gene TRBD1, 6 bases. CDR1 and CDR2 (germline): MDHEN, SYDVKM. The length of the CDR3 is 13 residues. V lost 4 bases to trimming and J lost 8 bases, with 14 bases between them. The CDR3 region has the DNA TGTGCCAGCAGTTCCTCCTTACAGGGTACCCAGTACTTC. Its translation: CASSSSLQGTQYF.

J is TRBJ1-1 and V is TRBV6-6; D gene ambiguous. Per germline, CDR1 MNHNY and CDR2 SVGAGI (reference sequence). The CDR3 contains 15 residues. The germline V and J ends were trimmed by 0 bases and 2 bases, with 10 bases remaining between them. CDR3 in amino acids: CASSYSAGSNTEAFF. In DNA form, the CDR3 reads TGTGCCAGCAGTTACTCGGCCGGGTCAAACACTGAAGCTTTCTTT.

This chain links TRBV29-1 with TRBJ1-2; D not resolved. With 2 bases removed from V and 4 bases from J, the gap between germline ends came to 14 bases. The CDR3 contains 14 residues. CDR1 and CDR2 (germline): SQVTM, ANQGSEA. CDR3 amino acids: CSVEPLGFGYGYTF. The CDR3 DNA is TGCAGCGTTGAACCTTTAGGGTTTGGCTATGGCTACACCTTC.

This chain joins TRBV11-2 and TRBJ1-6, with no clear D. Germline CDR1 and CDR2: SGHAT and FQNNGV. The CDR3 sequence is 17 residues long. Trimming removed 5 bases from V and 0 bases from J, with 14 bases in between. The CDR3 DNA follows: TGTGCCAGCAGCCGCACGGGGAGACCCTCCTATAATTCACCCCTCCACTTT. Protein: CASSRTGRPSYNSPLHF.

This clone appeared once. The V call is TRBV28, the J call TRBJ1-1, with D unresolved. V was shortened by 1 base and J by 4 bases, with 19 bases between the two germline ends. This CDR3 spans 17 amino acids. Germline lookup yields CDR1 MDHEN and CDR2 SYDVKM. CDR3 in DNA: TGTGCCAGCAGTTTATCAAAGAAAGGGTTTCGGATCACTGAAGCTTTCTTT. It yields the protein CASSLSKKGFRITEAFF.

V gene TRBV19 combines with J gene TRBJ1-1; 9 nucleotides agree with TRBD1. The V gene end was trimmed by 5 bases and the J gene end by 1 base; junction bases not matched to a gene: 5. Germline CDR1 reads LNHDA; CDR2 reads SQIVND (reference sequence). The CDR3 totals 15 residues. The CDR3 spells CASSWWDRANTEAFF. The CDR3 nucleotides read TGTGCCAGTAGTTGGTGGGACAGGGCGAACACTGAAGCTTTCTTT.

This clone was recorded a few times. This sequence joins TRBV9 and TRBJ2-3, with 11 bases identical to TRBD2. Per germline, CDR1 SGDLS and CDR2 YYNGEE. V trimming: 0 bases; J trimming: 2 bases; junction bases outside the gene matches: 8. CDR3 length equals 18 residues. The CDR3 reads CASSVDPSGGPVTDTQYF. The CDR3 DNA reads TGTGCCAGCAGCGTAGATCCTAGCGGGGGGCCTGTCACAGATACGCAGTATTTT. Full variable domain (outside the CDR3, taken from reference TRBV9 and TRBJ2-3): DSGVTQTPKHLITATGQRVTLRCSPRSGDLSVYWYQQSLDQGLQFLIQYYNGEERAKGNILERFSAQQFPDLHSELNLSSLELGDSALYFCASSVDPSGGPVTDTQYFGPGTRLTVL.

This clone has only a few counts. The chain employs TRBV6-1 and TRBJ2-1; TRBD2 agrees at 11 bases. The length of the CDR3 is 15 residues. Looked up from germline, CDR1 is MNHNS and CDR2 is SASEGT. V lost 2 bases, J lost 7 bases, and 4 bases stayed unmatched. The chain's CDR3 is CASSELAGGMNEQFF. The CDR3 region has the DNA TGTGCCAGCAGTGAATTAGCGGGAGGGATGAATGAGCAGTTCTTC.

The chain uses TRBV28 and TRBJ2-2; TRBD1 matches 9 bases. The CDR3 is made up of 16 amino acids. V dropped 4 bases and J dropped 0; count of bases not matched to a gene: 3. The germline V gene has CDR1 MDHEN and CDR2 SYDVKM. The chain's CDR3 is CASSSDRGTNTGELFF. DNA of the CDR3: TGTGCCAGCAGTTCGGACAGGGGAACGAACACCGGGGAGCTGTTTTTT.

This chain links TRBV21-1 with TRBJ2-5; the table's D call of TRBD2 was not tested on the DNA. TRBV21-1 is described as a pseudogene. The length of the CDR3 is 15 residues. This CDR3 is CASSTSGGVWETQYF. The DNA for the CDR3 is TGTGCCAGCAGCACCTCGGGAGGGGTATGGGAGACCCAGTACTTC.

The V gene is TRBV9, the J gene TRBJ2-5; a possible D gene is TRBD1 (5 bases). TRBJ2-7 explains the end of the DNA better; the J call may be wrong. The germline gives CDR1 SGDLS, CDR2 YYNGEE. The CDR3 spans 15 residues. The CDR3 here is CASSGPRAELHEQYF. Here the CDR3 DNA reads TGTGCCAGCAGCGGACCCAGGGCCGAGTTGCACGAGCAGTACTTC.

V usage is TRBV19 and J usage is TRBJ1-1, with D uncertain. Looked up from germline, CDR1 is LNHDA and CDR2 is SQIVND (reference sequence). CDR3 length equals 15 residues. Trimming took 3 bases from V and 1 from J, leaving 12 bases between them. The CDR3 loop reads CASSIVKGRNTEAFF. The CDR3 DNA is TGTGCCAGTAGTATCGTGAAGGGTCGGAACACTGAAGCTTTCTTT.

The V call is TRBV5-1, the J call TRBJ2-7; the D gene is possibly TRBD1 (5 bases). V was cut by 4 bases and J by 5 bases, with 16 bases left in between. This CDR3 comprises 14 residues. CDR1 is SGHRS, CDR2 YFSETQ, per germline. The chain's CDR3 is CASSPYRRRDEQYF. Here the CDR3 DNA reads TGCGCCAGCAGCCCCTACCGGCGCAGGGACGAGCAGTACTTC.

The chain recombines TRBV5-4 with TRBJ1-2; 9 bases align to TRBD1. Germline lookup yields CDR1 SGHNT and CDR2 YYREEE (reference sequence). Unmatched junction bases numbered 4, after V lost 2 bases and J lost 8 bases. The CDR3 has 13 amino acids. The CDR3 DNA follows: TGTGCCAGCAGCTTACAGGGGGCGGAGGGCTACACCTTC. Translation: CASSLQGAEGYTF.

The chain combines TRBV7-3 with TRBJ2-2; D ambiguous. This CDR3 region has 12 residues. The V end lost 0 bases, the J end lost 7 bases, and 3 bases lay between the germline ends. Germline V gene data show CDR1 as SGHTA and CDR2 as FQGTGA. CDR3 sequence (DNA): TGTGCCAGCAGCTTAACTAGCGGGGAGCTGTTTTTT. Translating gives CASSLTSGELFF.

A few counts support this clone. The chain couples TRBV10-3 to TRBJ2-7; 8 nucleotides match TRBD1. J gave up 5 bases and V 3 bases, and 3 bases lay outside the gene matches. Germline CDR1 ENHRY, CDR2 SYGVKD. CDR3 length: 13 amino acids. The CDR3 is CAISETGGDEQYF. Written as DNA, the CDR3 is TGTGCCATCAGTGAAACAGGGGGAGACGAGCAGTACTTC.

The V gene is TRBV23-1, the J gene TRBJ1-2; D possibly corresponds to TRBD1 (5 bases). TRBV23-1 counts as an open reading frame of uncertain function. V gave up 4 bases and J gave up 13 bases, with 25 bases separating them. The CDR3 extends over 15 amino acids. The CDR3 is CASSPDRRNKGVPTF. Here the CDR3 DNA reads TGCGCCAGCAGTCCCGACAGACGCAATAAGGGAGTTCCCACCTTC.